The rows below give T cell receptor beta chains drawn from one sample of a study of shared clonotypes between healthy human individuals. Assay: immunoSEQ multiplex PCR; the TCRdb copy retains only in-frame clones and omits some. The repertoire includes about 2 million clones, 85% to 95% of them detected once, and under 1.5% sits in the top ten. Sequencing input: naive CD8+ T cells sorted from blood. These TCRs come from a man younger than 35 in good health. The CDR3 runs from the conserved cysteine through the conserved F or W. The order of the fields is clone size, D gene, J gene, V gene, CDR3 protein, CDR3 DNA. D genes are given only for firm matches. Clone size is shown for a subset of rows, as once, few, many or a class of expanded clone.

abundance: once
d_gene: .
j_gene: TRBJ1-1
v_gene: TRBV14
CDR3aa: CASSQDLTNTEAFF
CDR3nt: TGTGCCAGCAGCCAAGATCTTACGAACACTGAAGCTTTCTTT

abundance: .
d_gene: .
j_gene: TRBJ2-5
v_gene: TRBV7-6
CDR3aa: CASSLASGETQYF
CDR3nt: TGTGCCAGCAGCTTAGCGTCGGGAGAGACCCAGTACTTC

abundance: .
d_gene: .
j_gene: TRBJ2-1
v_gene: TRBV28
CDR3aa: CASSSNPGFRNEQFF
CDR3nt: TGTGCCAGCAGTTCAAACCCGGGATTCCGGAATGAGCAGTTCTTC

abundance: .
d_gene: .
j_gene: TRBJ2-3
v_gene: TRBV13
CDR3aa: CASSPGGAADTQYF
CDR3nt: TGTGCCAGCAGTCCCGGAGGGGCAGCAGATACGCAGTATTTT

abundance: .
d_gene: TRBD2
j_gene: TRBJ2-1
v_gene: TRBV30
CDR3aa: CAWSARLAGGHSEQFF
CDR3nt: TGTGCCTGGAGTGCCCGACTAGCGGGGGGGCATTCGGAGCAGTTCTTC

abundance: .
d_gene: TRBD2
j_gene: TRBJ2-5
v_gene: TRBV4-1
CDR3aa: CASSFRTGGETQYF
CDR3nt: TGCGCCAGCAGCTTTCGGACGGGAGGGGAGACCCAGTACTTC

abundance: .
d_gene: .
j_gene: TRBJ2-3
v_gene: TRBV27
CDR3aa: CASSLSWSSRGTQYF
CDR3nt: TGTGCCAGCAGTTTATCGTGGAGTTCGAGGGGTACGCAGTATTTT

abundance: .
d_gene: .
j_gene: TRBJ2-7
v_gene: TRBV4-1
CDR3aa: CASSWDGYEQYF
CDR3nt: TGCGCCAGCAGCTGGGACGGCTACGAGCAGTACTTC

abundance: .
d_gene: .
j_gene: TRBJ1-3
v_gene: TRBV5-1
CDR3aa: CASSLRPQGSLSGNTIYF
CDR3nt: TGCGCCAGCAGCTTGCGTCCTCAGGGGTCCCTCTCTGGAAACACCATATATTTT

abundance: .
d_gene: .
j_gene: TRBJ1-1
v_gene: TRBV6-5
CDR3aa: CATFRGDTEAFF
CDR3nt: TGTGCCACCTTTCGGGGTGACACTGAAGCTTTCTTT

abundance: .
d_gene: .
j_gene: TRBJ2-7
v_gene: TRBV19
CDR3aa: CASSILLGDNYEQYF
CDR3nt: TGTGCCAGTAGTATACTCCTCGGGGACAACTACGAGCAGTACTTC

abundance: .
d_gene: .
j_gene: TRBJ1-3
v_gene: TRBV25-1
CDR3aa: CATPWVFGNTIYF
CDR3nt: TGTGCCACCCCGTGGGTTTTTGGAAACACCATATATTTT

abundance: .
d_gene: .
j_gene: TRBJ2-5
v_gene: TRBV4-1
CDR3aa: CASSTQTGIQETQYF
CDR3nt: TGCGCCAGCAGCACCCAGACAGGCATCCAAGAGACCCAGTACTTC

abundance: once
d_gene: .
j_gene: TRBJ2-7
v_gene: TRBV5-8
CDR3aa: CASSLGDLYEQYF
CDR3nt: TGTGCCAGCAGCTTAGGGGACCTCTACGAGCAGTACTTC

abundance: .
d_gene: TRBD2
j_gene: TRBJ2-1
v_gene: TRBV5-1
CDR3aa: CASSLAGGGAVEQFF
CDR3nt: TGCGCCAGCAGCTTGGCCGGCGGGGGGGCCGTGGAGCAGTTCTTC

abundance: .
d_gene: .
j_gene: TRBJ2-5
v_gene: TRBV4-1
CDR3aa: CASSPLGQQETQYF
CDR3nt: TGCGCCAGCAGCCCCCTCGGGCAACAAGAGACCCAGTACTTC

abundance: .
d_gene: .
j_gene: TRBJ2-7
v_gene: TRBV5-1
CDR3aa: CASSPEPDYEQYF
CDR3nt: TGCGCCAGCAGCCCGGAGCCCGATTACGAGCAGTACTTC

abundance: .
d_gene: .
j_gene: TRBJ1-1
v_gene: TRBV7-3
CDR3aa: CASSPSLITEAFF
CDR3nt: TGTGCCAGCAGCCCCTCGTTGATCACTGAAGCTTTCTTT

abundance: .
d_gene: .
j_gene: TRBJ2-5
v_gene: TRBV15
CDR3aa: CATSPTGNWETQYF
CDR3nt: TGTGCCACCAGCCCAACGGGAAATTGGGAGACCCAGTACTTC

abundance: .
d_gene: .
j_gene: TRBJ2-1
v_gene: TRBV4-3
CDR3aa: CASSQEIADYNEQFF
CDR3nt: TGCGCCAGCAGCCAAGAAATAGCGGACTACAATGAGCAGTTCTTC

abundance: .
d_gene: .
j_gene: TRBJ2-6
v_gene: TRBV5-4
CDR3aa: CASSLDKNVLTF
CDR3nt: TGTGCCAGCAGCTTGGACAAAAACGTCCTGACTTTC

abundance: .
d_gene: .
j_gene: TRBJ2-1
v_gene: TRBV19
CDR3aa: CASSSDSISSYNEQFF
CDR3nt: TGTGCCAGTAGTAGTGACTCGATCAGCTCCTACAATGAGCAGTTCTTC